This T cell receptor (beta chain) was profiled in a study of T cell repertoires in cytomegalovirus infection. TCRdb ran MiXCR on the reads and lists one entry per CDR3 protein. The sample has 200,000 to 250,000 distinct CDR3 sequences, approximately 22% seen once. CDR1 SGHTA and CDR2 FQGTGA come from the germline V gene. The CDR3 has 16 amino acids. With V trimmed by 5 bases and J by 7 bases, 10 bases remained unmatched. This clonotype was detected ten times or more. The TCR was taken from a human donor in good health (CMV status not recorded). Some clones in this sample may be carry-over from other donors' samples. Sequenced: CD8+ T cells from PBMCs. This chain connects TRBV7-3 to TRBJ2-1; the match to TRBD1 covers 11 bases. This chain's CDR3 is CASSPLPGTGGNEQFF. CDR3 coding DNA: TGTGCCAGCAGCCCTCTCCCCGGGACAGGGGGAAATGAGCAGTTCTTC.